This T cell receptor (beta chain) appears in the sequencing data of a study of beta chain features in type 1 diabetes. The study, taken as a whole, reports: Among patients, naive, central memory and Treg TCRB repertoires appeared more similar than among healthy donors. Shorter TCRB CDR3s, moderately but significantly so, marked every one of the four CD4+ subsets in Type 1 diabetes patients. Shorter templates may be favored by PCR, equally so in patients and controls.

In regard to this clone: What it recognizes is unknown.

Every bit of the isolated RNA underwent reverse transcription, so sequencing read expressed TCRB transcripts. Profiled with immunoSEQ multiplex PCR; TCRdb holds only in-frame clones, not every one. The profile covers about 280,000 clones, with approximately 16% appearing a single time and about 0.014% taken by the ten largest. J was trimmed by 4 bases and V by 4 bases; bases with no gene match: 7. From germline, CDR1 is SGHRS and CDR2 YFSETQ. CDR3 length equals 15 residues. A CD45RO/CCR7/CD25/CD127/CD95/CD27 panel sorted naive, central memory, regulatory and stem cell-like memory CD4+ cells. The V gene is TRBV5-1, the J gene TRBJ2-3; 9 nucleotides match TRBD1. Sequenced sample: naive CD4+ T cells from blood. The TCR originated in a man aged 18-30 years with type 1 diabetes. The CDR3 DNA reads as TGCGCCAGCAGCGCTGGACAGGGGAGGGCAGATACGCAGTATTTT. Protein: CASSAGQGRADTQYF.